The 23 T cell receptor beta chains below were found in one sample sequenced in a study of Ad26.COV2.S vaccination and SARS-CoV-2 variants. Noted treatment: around 19 received Ad26.COV2.S at low or high dose, single or two shots; a few received placebo; per-sample allocation not given. Samples came from day 63 after the first vaccine or placebo injection. Profiling relied on immunoSEQ multiplex PCR, and the TCRdb table lists in-frame clones only, not all of them. The data show 430,000 or so clones, with 89% seen just once and 2% to 3% held by the top ten. The starting material was peripheral blood, obtained in a trial of Ad26.COV2.S vaccine versus placebo. These TCRs come from a person aged 18-60 years who received the Ad26.COV2.S COVID-19 vaccine or a placebo.

The chain has TRBV7-2 and TRBJ2-5; unclear D gene. CDR1 is SGHTA and CDR2 is FQGNSA in the germline V gene. Between the trimmed V and J ends, which lost 5 bases and 1 base, there was a span of 14 bases. This CDR3 region has 15 residues. For the CDR3, the DNA is TGTGCCAGCAGCCCAAAGAGGCACAGCCAAGAGACCCAGTACTTC. It translates to CASSPKRHSQETQYF.

The chain links TRBV4-1 to TRBJ2-4, with D unclear. CDR3 length: 14 residues. Germline V CDR1 and CDR2: MGHRA, YSYEKL. The V end lost 4 bases, the J end lost 7 bases, and 14 bases lay between the germline ends. The CDR3: CASSPLVVGNIQYF. DNA of the CDR3: TGCGCCAGCAGCCCCCTTGTAGTCGGGAACATTCAGTACTTC.

The chain has TRBV30 and TRBJ1-1; 7 bases map to TRBD1. This CDR3 is built from 13 residues. CDR1 is GTSNPN, CDR2 SVGIG, per germline (reference sequence). Trimming took 8 bases from V and 11 from J; bases not matched to a gene: 17. CDR3 in DNA: TGTGCCCACAGGGGCGGGCAGGGGACACGGGCTTTCTTT. It codes for CAHRGGQGTRAFF.

This clone was seen only a few times. The V and J genes are TRBV3-1 (or the pseudogene TRBV3-2) and TRBJ1-3; 7 bases line up with TRBD1. V dropped 4 bases and J dropped 3; count of bases not matched to a gene: 3. Germline V gene data show CDR1 as LGHDT and CDR2 as YNNKEL (reference sequence). This CDR3 has 14 amino acids. The CDR3 reads CASSPYRGGNTIYF. CDR3 sequence (DNA): TGTGCCAGCAGCCCTTACAGGGGTGGAAACACCATATATTTT.

In DNA, the CDR3 is TGTGCCAGCAGCTTAGGCCAGCCGAACACTGAAGCTTTCTTT. Translating gives CASSLGQPNTEAFF. The chain combines TRBV7-2 with TRBJ1-1; D ambiguous. Trimming took off 1 base at V and 1 base at J, with 7 bases between the two ends. CDR1 and CDR2 (germline): SGHTA, FQGNSA. This CDR3 comprises 14 residues.

Comment on this clone: It is unclear where the CDR3 begins or ends on the DNA, so no DNA is shown, and the CDR3 is as TCRdb lists it. The rearrangement uses TRBV21-1 and TRBJ1-4. TRBV21-1 is noted as a pseudogene. With termini counted, the CDR3 has 16 amino acids. The CDR3 loop is CASSWGGGAPNEKLFF.

V and J are TRBV30 and TRBJ1-1; no clear D gene. V lost 0 bases, J lost 8 bases, and 10 bases lay in between. The germline V gene encodes CDR1 GTSNPN and CDR2 SVGIG (reference sequence). This CDR3 comprises 12 residues. DNA of the CDR3: TGTGCCTGGAGTGTACGGGGAGTCGAAGCTTTCTTT. The encoded protein is CAWSVRGVEAFF.

The chain's CDR3 is CASGDATDTQYF. The CDR3, as DNA: TGCGCCAGCGGGGACGCCACAGATACGCAGTATTTT. The chain uses TRBV5-1 and TRBJ2-3, with D perhaps given as TRBD1 or TRBD2 (5 bases each). The CDR3 is made up of 12 amino acids. Germline V gene lookup returns CDR1 SGHRS and CDR2 YFSETQ. Deletions cut 7 bases from V and 2 bases from J, with 8 bases between. Drawing the rest from reference TRBV5-1 and TRBJ2-3, the complete variable domain is KAGVTQTPRYLIKTRGQQVTLSCSPISGHRSVSWYQQTPGQGLQFLFEYFSETQRNKGNFPGRFSGRQFSNSRSEMNVSTLELGDSALYLCASGDATDTQYFGPGTRLTVL.

The chain carries TRBV9 and TRBJ2-1; the match to TRBD2 covers 10 bases. Trimming took 0 bases from V and 9 from J; bases not matched to a gene: 6. The CDR3 length is 15 residues. Germline V gene lookup returns CDR1 SGDLS and CDR2 YYNGEE. The CDR3 sequence: CASSVGASGRVEQFF. The CDR3 DNA reads TGTGCCAGCAGCGTAGGGGCTAGCGGGAGAGTTGAGCAGTTCTTC.

V gene TRBV6-2 or TRBV6-3 combines with J gene TRBJ1-6; D gene unclear. V was trimmed by 2 bases and J by 7 bases, leaving 6 bases between them. Germline-derived CDR1 and CDR2 are MNHEY and SVGEGT. CDR3 length equals 13 residues. DNA of the CDR3: TGTGCCAGCAGTTACAGGGAAAATTCACCCCTCCACTTT. It specifies CASSYRENSPLHF.

The gene calls are TRBV6-5 and TRBJ2-1; unclear D gene. The CDR3 has 14 residues. In germline, CDR1 is MNHEY, CDR2 SVGAGI. With 10 bases removed from V and 6 bases from J, the gap between germline ends came to 19 bases. The chain's CDR3 is CATTRGMIINEQFF. Here the CDR3 DNA reads TGTGCCACGACCAGAGGTATGATCATCAATGAGCAGTTCTTC.

The chain is built from TRBV27 and TRBJ2-1; D is ambiguous. The CDR3 length is 13 residues. Per the germline V gene, CDR1 is MNHEY and CDR2 is SMNVEV (reference sequence). Trimming stripped 10 bases from V and 3 bases from J, with 13 bases between. Here the CDR3 DNA reads TGTGCCACCCGTTTGGGCCTCTACAATGAGCAGTTCTTC. Protein sequence: CATRLGLYNEQFF.

The chain links TRBV7-3 to TRBJ2-5; either TRBD1 or TRBD2 may fit D (5 bases each). Trimming took off 0 bases at V and 5 bases at J, with 13 bases between the two ends. This CDR3 has 15 residues. From germline, CDR1 is SGHTA and CDR2 FQGTGA. The CDR3 nucleotides read TGTGCCAGCAGCTTAACGCATGGGGGTTTTGAGACCCAGTACTTC. It codes for CASSLTHGGFETQYF. Combining the CDR3 with reference TRBV7-3 and TRBJ2-5 gives the whole variable domain GAGVSQTPSNKVTEKGKYVELRCDPISGHTALYWYRQSLGQGPEFLIYFQGTGAADDSGLPNDRFFAVRPEGSVSTLKIQRTERGDSAVYLCASSLTHGGFETQYFGPGTRLLVL.

The chain recombines TRBV6-2 or TRBV6-3 with TRBJ1-6; D call uncertain. Germline V CDR1 and CDR2: MNHEY, SVGEGT. There are 11 residues in the CDR3. Trimming shortened V by 6 bases and J by 8 bases, and 5 bases separated the two germline ends. CDR3 bases: TGTGCCAGCAGCCGAGATTCACCCCTCCACTTT. Its translation is CASSRDSPLHF.

This clone came up a few times. V gene TRBV5-6 combines with J gene TRBJ2-1, with 8 bases fitting TRBD1. The CDR3 has 17 amino acids. After removal of 6 bases from V and 6 bases from J, the junction contained 17 bases not matched to a gene. CDR1 and CDR2 from the germline V gene are SGHDT and YYEEEE. CDR3 sequence: CASNVNLRGRDSNEQFF. CDR3 nucleotides: TGTGCCAGCAACGTCAACCTCAGGGGGCGCGATAGCAATGAGCAGTTCTTC. The full variable domain, its missing parts supplied by reference TRBV5-6 and TRBJ2-1, is DAGVTQSPTHLIKTRGQQVTLRCSPKSGHDTVSWYQQALGQGPQFIFQYYEEEERQRGNFPDRFSGHQFPNYSSELNVNALLLGDSALYLCASNVNLRGRDSNEQFFGPGTRLTVL.

V usage is TRBV4-1 and J usage is TRBJ1-3; tentative D call: TRBD1 (5 bases). The germline V gene encodes CDR1 MGHRA and CDR2 YSYEKL. This CDR3 comprises 16 residues. Trimming pared 4 bases from V and 0 bases from J, leaving 13 bases between. The DNA for the CDR3 is TGCGCCAGCAGCCTTAGGGACGGAGGCTCTGGAAACACCATATATTTT. Translating gives CASSLRDGGSGNTIYF.

The V and J genes are TRBV6-1 and TRBJ1-1; D remains ambiguous. The germline gives CDR1 MNHNS, CDR2 SASEGT. V dropped 3 bases and J dropped 4 bases, with 18 bases sitting between them. The CDR3 has 16 residues. CDR3 DNA: TGTGCCAGCAGTGAGGGGAGCCCTTGGTCCCTCACTGAAGCTTTCTTT. Translation: CASSEGSPWSLTEAFF.

J is TRBJ1-5 and V is TRBV5-6; no clear D. The CDR3 is 15 residues long. V lost 4 bases, J lost 4 bases, and 15 bases lay in between. The germline V gene has CDR1 SGHDT and CDR2 YYEEEE. The CDR3 region is CASSLLTDTNQPQHF. The CDR3 DNA sequence: TGTGCCAGCAGCCTCCTGACGGATACTAATCAGCCCCAGCATTTT.

The rearrangement uses TRBV7-7 and TRBJ2-3, with 9 bases identical to TRBD1. The CDR3 is 15 amino acids. Per germline, CDR1 SSHAT and CDR2 FNYEAQ (reference sequence). Losses at the gene ends were 5 bases for V and 3 bases for J; bases not matched to a gene: 6. CDR3 residues: CASSRTGAGTDTQYF. The CDR3 DNA is TGTGCCAGCAGCCGGACAGGGGCTGGTACAGATACGCAGTATTTT.

This rearrangement joins TRBV18 to TRBJ1-2; TRBD1 aligns across 7 bases. J was trimmed by 6 bases and V by 4 bases; bases with no gene match: 14. This CDR3 comprises 16 residues. Germline-derived CDR1 and CDR2 are KGHSH and LQKENI. The CDR3 here is CASSQQGSRSYNGYTF. DNA for the CDR3: TGTGCCAGCTCACAACAGGGGTCGCGGTCTTATAATGGCTACACCTTC.

The chain is built from TRBV7-8 and TRBJ2-2; D unclear. Germline V gives CDR1 SGHVS, CDR2 FQNEAQ. Trimming removed 5 bases from V and 4 bases from J, with 14 bases in between. The CDR3 is 15 amino acids. CDR3 residues: CASSGVRYSTGELFF. As DNA, the CDR3 is TGTGCCAGCAGCGGGGTGAGGTACAGCACCGGGGAGCTGTTTTTT.

The chain combines TRBV2 with TRBJ1-3; D remains ambiguous. This CDR3 region has 15 residues. The V end lost 7 bases, the J end lost 0 bases, and 13 bases lay between the germline ends. Per the germline V gene, CDR1 is SNHLY and CDR2 is FYNNEI. CDR3 amino acids: CASNGPSSSGNTIYF. The CDR3 region has the DNA TGTGCCAGCAACGGTCCCTCTAGCTCTGGAAACACCATATATTTT.

This clone was counted once. This sequence joins TRBV6-5 and TRBJ2-7; TRBD1 agrees at 10 bases. The CDR3 has 15 residues. V gave up 4 bases and J gave up 2 bases; unmatched junction bases: 5. Germline lookup yields CDR1 MNHEY and CDR2 SVGAGI. The CDR3 bases are TGTGCCAGCAGTTCCCCGGGACAGGGGACCTACGAGCAGTACTTC. This sequence encodes CASSSPGQGTYEQYF.